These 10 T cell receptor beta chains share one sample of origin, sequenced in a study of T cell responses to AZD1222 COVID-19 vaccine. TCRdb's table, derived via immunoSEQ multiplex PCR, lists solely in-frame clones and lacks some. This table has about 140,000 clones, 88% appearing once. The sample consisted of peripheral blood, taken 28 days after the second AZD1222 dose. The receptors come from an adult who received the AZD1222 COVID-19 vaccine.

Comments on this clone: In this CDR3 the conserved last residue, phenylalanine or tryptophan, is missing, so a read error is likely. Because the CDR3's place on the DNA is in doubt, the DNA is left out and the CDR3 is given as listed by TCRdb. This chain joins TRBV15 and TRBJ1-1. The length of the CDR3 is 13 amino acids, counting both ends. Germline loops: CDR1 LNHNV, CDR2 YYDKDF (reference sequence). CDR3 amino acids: CATSRDPLAPLWV.

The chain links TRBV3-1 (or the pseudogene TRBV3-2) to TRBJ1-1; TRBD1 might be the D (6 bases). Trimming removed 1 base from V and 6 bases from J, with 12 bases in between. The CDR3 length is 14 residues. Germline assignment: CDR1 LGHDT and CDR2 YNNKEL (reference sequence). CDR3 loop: CASSQGGPGAEAFF. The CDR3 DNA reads TGTGCCAGCAGCCAAGGAGGGCCAGGGGCTGAAGCTTTCTTT.

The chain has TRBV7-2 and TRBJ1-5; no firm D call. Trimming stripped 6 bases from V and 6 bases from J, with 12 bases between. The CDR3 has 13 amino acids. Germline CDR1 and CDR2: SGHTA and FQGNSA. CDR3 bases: TGTGCCAGCAGTCTACAACGGGGTCAGCCCCAGCATTTT. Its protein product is CASSLQRGQPQHF.

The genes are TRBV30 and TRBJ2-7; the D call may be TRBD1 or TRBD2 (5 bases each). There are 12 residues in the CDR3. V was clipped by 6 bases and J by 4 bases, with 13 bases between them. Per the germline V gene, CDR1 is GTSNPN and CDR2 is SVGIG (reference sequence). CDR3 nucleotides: TGTGCCTGTTCGGTGGGGGTGTACGAGCAGTACTTC. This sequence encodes CACSVGVYEQYF. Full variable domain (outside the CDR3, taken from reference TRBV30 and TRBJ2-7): SQTIHQWPATLVQPVGSPLSLECTVEGTSNPNLYWYRQAAGRGLQLLFYSVGIGQISSEVPQNLSASRPQDRQFILSSKKLLLSDSGFYLCACSVGVYEQYFGPGTRLTVT.

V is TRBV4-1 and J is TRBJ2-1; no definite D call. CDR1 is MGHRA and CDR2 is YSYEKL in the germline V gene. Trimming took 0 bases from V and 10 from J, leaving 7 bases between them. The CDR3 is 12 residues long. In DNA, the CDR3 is TGCGCCAGCAGCCAAGATCTTCTGGAGCAGTTCTTC. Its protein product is CASSQDLLEQFF.

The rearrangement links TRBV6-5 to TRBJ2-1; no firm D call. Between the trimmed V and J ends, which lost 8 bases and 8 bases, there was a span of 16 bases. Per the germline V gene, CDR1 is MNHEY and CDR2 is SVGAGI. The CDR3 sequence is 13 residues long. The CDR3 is CASGKDWFDEQFF. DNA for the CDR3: TGTGCCAGCGGGAAGGATTGGTTCGATGAGCAGTTCTTC.

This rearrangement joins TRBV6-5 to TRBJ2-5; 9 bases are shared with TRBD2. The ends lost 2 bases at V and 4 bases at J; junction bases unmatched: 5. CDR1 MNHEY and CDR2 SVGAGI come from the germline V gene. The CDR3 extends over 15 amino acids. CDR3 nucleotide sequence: TGTGCCAGCAGTTACAGACCGACTAGCGGAGAGACCCAGTACTTC. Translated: CASSYRPTSGETQYF.

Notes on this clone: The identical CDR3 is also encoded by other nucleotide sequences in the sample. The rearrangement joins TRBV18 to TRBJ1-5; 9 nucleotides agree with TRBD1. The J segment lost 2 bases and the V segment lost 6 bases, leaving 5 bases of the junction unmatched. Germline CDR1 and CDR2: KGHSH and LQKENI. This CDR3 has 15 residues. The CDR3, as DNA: TGTGCCAGCTCCCCGGACAGGGGAGGCAATCAGCCCCAGCATTTT. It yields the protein CASSPDRGGNQPQHF.

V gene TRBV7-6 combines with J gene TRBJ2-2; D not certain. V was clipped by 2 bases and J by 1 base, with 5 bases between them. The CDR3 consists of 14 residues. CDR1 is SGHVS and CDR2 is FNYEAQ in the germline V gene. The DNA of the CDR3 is TGTGCCAGCAGCTTAACCCAGAACACCGGGGAGCTGTTTTTT. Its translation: CASSLTQNTGELFF.

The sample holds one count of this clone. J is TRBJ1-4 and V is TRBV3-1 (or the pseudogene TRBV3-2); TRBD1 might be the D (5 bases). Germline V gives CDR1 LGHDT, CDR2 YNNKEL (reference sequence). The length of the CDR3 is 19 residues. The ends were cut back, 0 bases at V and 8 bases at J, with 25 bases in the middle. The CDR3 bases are TGTGCCAGCAGCCAAGATATAAACGGTTGGGGGAGGGTAAGCGAAAAACTGTTTTTT. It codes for CASSQDINGWGRVSEKLFF.